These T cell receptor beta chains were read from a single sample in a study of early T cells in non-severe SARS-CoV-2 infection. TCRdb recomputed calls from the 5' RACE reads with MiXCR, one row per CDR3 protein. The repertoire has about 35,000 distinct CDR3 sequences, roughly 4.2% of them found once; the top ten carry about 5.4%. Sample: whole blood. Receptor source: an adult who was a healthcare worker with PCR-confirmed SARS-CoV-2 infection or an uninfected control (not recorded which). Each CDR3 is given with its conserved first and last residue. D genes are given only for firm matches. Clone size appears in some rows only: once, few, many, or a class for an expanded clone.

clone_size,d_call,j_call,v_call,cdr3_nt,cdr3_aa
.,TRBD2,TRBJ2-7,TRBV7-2,TGTGCCAGCAGCTTAGGCAGCGGGGGAATCACCTACGAGCAGTACTTC,CASSLGSGGITYEQYF
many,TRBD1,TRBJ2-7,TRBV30,TGTGCCTTACTATCGACAGGGTTGTCCTACGAGCAGTACTTC,CALLSTGLSYEQYF
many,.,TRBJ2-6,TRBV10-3,TGTGCCGTCGGTAGGGGTGCCTCTGGGGCCAACGTCCTGACTTTC,CAVGRGASGANVLTF
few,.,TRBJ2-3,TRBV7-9,TGTGCCAGCAGCTTTGATACTCCTAGCACAGATACGCAGTATTTT,CASSFDTPSTDTQYF
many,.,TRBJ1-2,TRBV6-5,TGTGCCAGCAGCCCCAGCGGGGGAATCTATGGCTACACCTTC,CASSPSGGIYGYTF
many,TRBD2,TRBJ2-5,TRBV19,TGTGCCAGTAGTATAGCGGGAGGTGAGACCCAGTACTTC,CASSIAGGETQYF
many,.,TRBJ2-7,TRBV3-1,TGTGCCAGCAGCCAAGGATTGGGAGGGGGCGAGCAGTACTTC,CASSQGLGGGEQYF
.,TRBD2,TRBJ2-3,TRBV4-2,TGTGCCAGCAGCCAAGGACTAGCGGGGACCACAGATACGCAGTATTTT,CASSQGLAGTTDTQYF
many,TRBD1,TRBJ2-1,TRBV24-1,TGTGCCACCAGTGATCCCAGGGGGCGAGGGGCCAATGAGCAGTTCTTC,CATSDPRGRGANEQFF
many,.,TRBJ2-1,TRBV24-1,TGTGCCACCAGTGTCCAAGGCCTCACCAATGAGCAGTTCTTC,CATSVQGLTNEQFF
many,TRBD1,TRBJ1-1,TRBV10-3,TGTGCCATCAGCGGGGACAGATCCACTGAAGCTTTCTTT,CAISGDRSTEAFF
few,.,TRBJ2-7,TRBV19,TGTGCCAGTAGCCGTGAGGGGATCGCCGAGCAGTACTTC,CASSREGIAEQYF
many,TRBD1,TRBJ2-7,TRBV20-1,TGCAGTGCTAGAGTAGCCTCCGTAGACAGGGGGATGTACGAGCAGTACTTC,CSARVASVDRGMYEQYF
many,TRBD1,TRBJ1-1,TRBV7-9,TGTGCCAGCAGGCCTGGGACAGGGGGCGCGAGGACTGAAGCTTTCTTT,CASRPGTGGARTEAFF
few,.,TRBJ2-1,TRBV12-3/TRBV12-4,TGTGCCAGCAGGCCCAGGGCCCATGAGCAGTTCTTC,CASRPRAHEQFF
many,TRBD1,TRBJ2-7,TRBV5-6,TGTGCCAGCTTGGTTTTCGGGGCAGGGACAGGCGAGCAGTACTTC,CASLVFGAGTGEQYF
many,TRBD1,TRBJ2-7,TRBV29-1,TGCAGCGTTGGGGCCCACAGGGGGCCTTTTTACGAGCAGTACTTC,CSVGAHRGPFYEQYF
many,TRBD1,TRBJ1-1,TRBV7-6,TGTGCCAGCACCATATCGACAGGGACAAACACTGAAGCTTTCTTT,CASTISTGTNTEAFF
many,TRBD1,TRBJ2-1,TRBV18,TGTGCCAGCTCACCCCAGGGGGTCCAGGAGAATGAGCAGTTCTTC,CASSPQGVQENEQFF
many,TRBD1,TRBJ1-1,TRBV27,TGTGCCAGCAGTTTGCAAGTGACAGGGACTGAAGCTTTCTTT,CASSLQVTGTEAFF
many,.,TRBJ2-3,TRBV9,TGTGCCAGCAGCCCCGGCCCCACAGATACGCAGTATTTT,CASSPGPTDTQYF
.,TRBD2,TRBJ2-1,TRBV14,TGTGCCAGCAGCCAAGTAGGCGGGAGTGTCGGTGGTGAGCAGTTCTTC,CASSQVGGSVGGEQFF
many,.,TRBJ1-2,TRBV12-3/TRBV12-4,TGTGCCAGCAGTCCACCCCAGGGGCTGATCTATGGCTACACCTTC,CASSPPQGLIYGYTF
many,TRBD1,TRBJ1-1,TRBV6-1,TGTGCCAGCAGCTGGGACAGGGCTGAAGCTTTCTTT,CASSWDRAEAFF